The 24 T cell receptor beta chains below come from one sample, sequenced in a study of CD8+CD57+ T cells in acquired aplastic anemia. The study profiled TCR beta VDJ and CDR3 using genomic DNA as template. TCRdb reanalysed the reads using MiXCR and keeps one entry per CDR3 protein. The sample shows 40,000 to 50,000 distinct CDR3 sequences, around 73% of them seen only once. Source material: sorted CD4+, CD8+, or CD8+CD57+ T cells (not recorded which) from PBMCs. All receptors come from a human donor in good health, serving as a control.

The V call is TRBV2, the J call TRBJ2-5; D may correspond to TRBD1 or TRBD2 (6 bases each). Germline V gene data show CDR1 as SNHLY and CDR2 as FYNNEI. This CDR3 is built from 15 residues. With 6 bases removed from V and 2 bases from J, the gap between germline ends came to 16 bases. Here the CDR3 DNA reads TGTGCCAGCAGCGATCAGGGGAGCGGGCAAGAGACCCAGTACTTC. As protein: CASSDQGSGQETQYF.

The chain has TRBV15 and TRBJ1-4; D gene uncertain. Trimming stripped 5 bases from V and 10 bases from J, with 14 bases between. Germline CDR1 and CDR2: LNHNV and YYDKDF (reference sequence). This CDR3 spans 13 amino acids. CDR3 bases: TGTGCCACCAGCTCCCGCCCGTTGGGAAAACTGTTTTTT. Translation: CATSSRPLGKLFF. Complete variable domain (other parts from reference TRBV15 and TRBJ1-4): DAMVIQNPRYQVTQFGKPVTLSCSQTLNHNVMYWYQQKSSQAPKLLFHYYDKDFNNEADTPDNFQSRRPNTSFCFLDIRSPGLGDTAMYLCATSSRPLGKLFFGSGTQLSVL.

This sequence joins TRBV29-1 and TRBJ2-5; 8 nucleotides align to TRBD2. The CDR3 covers 12 residues. V gave up 8 bases and J gave up 5 bases; unmatched junction bases: 7. Germline lookup yields CDR1 SQVTM and CDR2 ANQGSEA. In nucleotides, the CDR3 is TGCAGCACCCGGGGGGGGCAGGAGACCCAGTACTTC. It is translated as CSTRGGQETQYF. Full variable domain (remainder filled in from reference TRBV29-1 and TRBJ2-5): SAVISQKPSRDICQRGTSLTIQCQVDSQVTMMFWYRQQPGQSLTLIATANQGSEATYESGFVIDKFPISRPNLTFSTLTVSNMSPEDSSIYLCSTRGGQETQYFGPGTRLLVL.

The genes are TRBV7-9 and TRBJ2-7; 9 nucleotides align to TRBD1. Losses at the gene ends were 3 bases for V and 4 bases for J; bases not matched to a gene: 13. The CDR3 is 17 amino acids. Germline-derived CDR1 and CDR2 are SEHNR and FQNEAQ (reference sequence). Here the CDR3 reads CASSFGWSGQGSYEQYF. In DNA form, the CDR3 reads TGTGCCAGCAGCTTTGGGTGGTCGGGACAGGGTTCTTACGAGCAGTACTTC.

This clonotype was observed at least ten times. The V call is TRBV6-1, the J call TRBJ2-7; 11 positions match TRBD2. V trimming: 0 bases; J trimming: 4 bases; junction bases outside the gene matches: 5. Germline loops: CDR1 MNHNS, CDR2 SASEGT. The CDR3 extends over 16 amino acids. CDR3 protein: CASSEAETSGSYEQYF. CDR3 in DNA: TGTGCCAGCAGTGAAGCGGAAACTAGCGGGAGTTACGAGCAGTACTTC.

This chain links TRBV11-2 with TRBJ2-1; TRBD2 matches 13 bases. The CDR3 has 16 residues. The trim removed 5 bases at V and 5 bases at J, leaving 6 bases unmatched. Germline V lookup: CDR1 SGHAT, CDR2 FQNNGV. In nucleotides, the CDR3 is TGTGCCAGCAGCCGGGGAGGGACTAGCGGGGACAATGAGCAGTTCTTC. It is translated as CASSRGGTSGDNEQFF.

This clonotype was seen ten or more times. The V and J genes are TRBV15 and TRBJ2-4; D ambiguous. Trimming left V 3 bases short and J 5 bases short, with 14 bases between. Germline V gene data show CDR1 as LNHNV and CDR2 as YYDKDF (reference sequence). The CDR3 extends over 15 amino acids. The CDR3 loop is CATSSPRDSENIQYF. The DNA for the CDR3 is TGTGCCACCAGCAGCCCAAGGGATTCCGAAAACATTCAGTACTTC. The whole variable domain, remainder taken from reference TRBV15 and TRBJ2-4, is DAMVIQNPRYQVTQFGKPVTLSCSQTLNHNVMYWYQQKSSQAPKLLFHYYDKDFNNEADTPDNFQSRRPNTSFCFLDIRSPGLGDTAMYLCATSSPRDSENIQYFGAGTRLSVL.

V gene TRBV7-3 combines with J gene TRBJ2-7; D is undetermined. Looked up from germline, CDR1 is SGHTA and CDR2 is FQGTGA. The CDR3 contains 16 residues. V gave up 5 bases and J gave up 1 base, with 18 bases separating them. CDR3 nucleotide sequence: TGTGCCAGCAGCCGAGGTCGGGCGGCTGGGTCCTACGAGCAGTACTTC. Translated: CASSRGRAAGSYEQYF.

CDR3 in DNA: TGTGCCACCAGCAGAGATGTGAGTTTCGCGAACACCGGGGAGCTGTTTTTT. As protein: CATSRDVSFANTGELFF. The genes are TRBV15 and TRBJ2-2, with D uncertain. Per the germline V gene, CDR1 is LNHNV and CDR2 is YYDKDF (reference sequence). V lost 0 bases and J 0 bases, leaving 11 bases between the germline ends. The CDR3 sequence is 17 residues long.

The chain couples TRBV19 to TRBJ1-2; D is possibly TRBD1 (6 bases). V lost 6 bases to trimming and J lost 7 bases, with 12 bases between them. There are 12 residues in the CDR3. CDR1 is LNHDA, CDR2 SQIVND, per germline (reference sequence). The CDR3 nucleotides read TGTGCCAGTAGAAGCACAGGGTTTGGCTACACCTTC. Its protein product is CASRSTGFGYTF.

This chain uses TRBV7-6 with TRBJ2-7, with D perhaps TRBD2 (5 bases). The ends were cut back, 8 bases at V and 1 base at J, with 15 bases in the middle. CDR3 length: 14 residues. CDR1 is SGHVS, CDR2 FNYEAQ, per germline. The CDR3, as DNA: TGTGCCAGCTCCCCCCGGACGGGATCCTACGAGCAGTACTTC. Its protein product is CASSPRTGSYEQYF.

This chain joins TRBV29-1 and TRBJ2-2; 9 bases are a match to TRBD1. J lost 5 bases, V lost 6 bases, and 10 bases had no gene match. Per the germline V gene, CDR1 is SQVTM and CDR2 is ANQGSEA. CDR3 length: 15 residues. CDR3 DNA sequence: TGCAGCGTAGCCTCCGGGACAGGGCGAACCGGGGAGCTGTTTTTT. It codes for CSVASGTGRTGELFF.

The rearrangement joins TRBV20-1 to TRBJ1-5; TRBD1 matches 10 bases. CDR3 length: 16 amino acids. V gave up 3 bases and J gave up 4 bases; unmatched junction bases: 9. Germline V gene sequence: CDR1 DFQATT, CDR2 SNEGSKA (reference sequence). The CDR3 coding sequence is TGCAGTGCTAGCCCCATGGGGACAGGGGAGAATCAGCCCCAGCATTTT. Encoded protein: CSASPMGTGENQPQHF.

A few counts support this clonotype. The rearrangement joins TRBV9 to TRBJ1-6; no definite D call. Trimming took off 2 bases at V and 5 bases at J, with 2 bases between the two ends. Per the germline V gene, CDR1 is SGDLS and CDR2 is YYNGEE. The CDR3 is made up of 12 amino acids. The CDR3 DNA sequence: TGTGCCAGCAGCGTGGATAATTCACCCCTCCACTTT. Protein: CASSVDNSPLHF.

This chain connects TRBV19 to TRBJ1-6, with TRBD1 matching 9 bases. CDR1 LNHDA and CDR2 SQIVND come from the germline V gene (reference sequence). The CDR3 has 16 residues. The ends lost 4 bases at V and 5 bases at J; junction bases unmatched: 6. The CDR3 spells CASSTGQGRNNSPLHF. CDR3 DNA: TGTGCCAGTAGTACAGGACAGGGGAGGAATAATTCACCCCTCCACTTT.

J is TRBJ1-2 and V is TRBV29-1; a possible D gene is TRBD1 (5 bases). The length of the CDR3 is 13 residues. Germline CDR1 and CDR2: SQVTM and ANQGSEA. Trimming took 2 bases from V and 10 from J, leaving 17 bases between them. DNA of the CDR3: TGCAGCGTTGAAACGCAGGGCCAGTTGGTCTACACCTTC. Residues: CSVETQGQLVYTF.

This chain connects TRBV5-1 to TRBJ2-2; a weak D match, TRBD2 (5 bases). The V gene's germline CDR1 is SGHRS and CDR2 YFSETQ. The CDR3 is 17 amino acids. The V end lost 4 bases, the J end lost 3 bases, and 19 bases lay between the germline ends. The CDR3 reads CASSPGSASRYTGELFF. The CDR3 region has the DNA TGCGCCAGCAGCCCCGGGTCGGCTAGCCGGTACACCGGGGAGCTGTTTTTT.

The V gene is TRBV15, the J gene TRBJ2-7; the match to TRBD1 covers 10 bases. In germline, CDR1 is LNHNV, CDR2 YYDKDF (reference sequence). The CDR3 has 13 residues. With V trimmed by 7 bases and J by 5 bases, 5 bases remained unmatched. CDR3: CATTPGQGDEQYF. CDR3 coding DNA: TGTGCCACCACTCCCGGACAGGGGGACGAGCAGTACTTC.

This chain connects TRBV7-2 to TRBJ2-7; no firm D call. The CDR3 contains 13 residues. The V and J ends lost 7 bases and 8 bases respectively, with 18 bases between them. The germline CDR1 and CDR2 sequences are SGHTA and FQGNSA. The CDR3 nucleotides read TGTGCCAGCACCCCCCCGGGTGTAAGGAAGCAGTACTTC. This translates into CASTPPGVRKQYF.

V usage is TRBV2 and J usage is TRBJ1-2, with D possibly TRBD1 on 6 matching bases. Trimming shortened V by 8 bases and J by 4 bases, and 17 bases separated the two germline ends. The CDR3 totals 14 residues. Germline V gene data show CDR1 as SNHLY and CDR2 as FYNNEI. The CDR3 is CASSLLGQLYGYTF. The CDR3 coding sequence is TGTGCCAGCTCCTTGTTGGGACAACTCTATGGCTACACCTTC.

This clonotype has a count of ten or more. This could be a read error, since a much larger clone is one nucleotide away. The chain recombines TRBV20-1 with TRBJ2-2; 8 bases line up with TRBD2. Looked up from germline, CDR1 is DFQATT and CDR2 is SNEGSKA (reference sequence). This CDR3 spans 17 amino acids. CDR3 amino acids: CSAQKRIAGRNTGGLFF. CDR3 coding DNA: TGCAGTGCTCAGAAGAGGATAGCGGGACGCAACACCGGGGGGCTGTTTTTT.

This clonotype was counted between two and nine times. This chain uses TRBV7-6 with TRBJ1-6, with D possibly being TRBD1 (5 bases). The V end lost 4 bases, the J end lost 10 bases, and 11 bases lay between the germline ends. This CDR3 spans 13 amino acids. Germline-derived CDR1 and CDR2 are SGHVS and FNYEAQ. In DNA form, the CDR3 reads TGTGCCAGCAGCTCGGCGCAGGGCTCACCCCTCCACTTT. This sequence encodes CASSSAQGSPLHF.

As to this clonotype: The junction and the germline gene differ at one end; a read error may be behind it. This chain links TRBV7-3 with TRBJ2-7; D unresolved. The CDR3 loop spans 13 amino acids. From germline, CDR1 is SGHTA and CDR2 FQGTGA. In DNA form, the CDR3 reads TGCGCCAGCAGCTTAACACCCCTCCAGCCCGCGTACTTC. This gives the protein CASSLTPLQPAYF.

This rearrangement joins TRBV11-3 to TRBJ2-2, with D perhaps matching TRBD1 or TRBD2 (6 bases each). This CDR3 spans 15 amino acids. Germline V gene lookup returns CDR1 SGHNT and CDR2 YENEEA. V lost 5 bases and J lost 5, with 15 bases in between. The chain's CDR3 is CASSTGTLRTGELFF. For the CDR3, the DNA is TGTGCCAGCAGCACAGGGACTCTACGGACCGGGGAGCTGTTTTTT.